This T cell receptor beta chain was sequenced for a study of blood T cell repertoires in COVID-19. This CDR3 has 13 residues. The germline V gene has CDR1 SNHLY and CDR2 FYNNEI. The V gene lost 4 bases and the J gene lost 2 bases, with 8 bases spanning the gap. Profiling relied on immunoSEQ multiplex PCR, and the TCRdb table lists in-frame clones only, not all of them. Seen here are approximately 77,000 clones, roughly 90% observed once, and the top ten hold roughly 2%. The clonotype comes from a man aged 30 to 39 with acute or convalescent COVID-19. This chain uses TRBV2 with TRBJ2-5, with D unresolved. Material: peripheral blood. CDR3 bases: TGTGCCAGCAGTGTCCAACAGCAAGAGACCCAGTACTTC. Amino acid sequence: CASSVQQQETQYF.